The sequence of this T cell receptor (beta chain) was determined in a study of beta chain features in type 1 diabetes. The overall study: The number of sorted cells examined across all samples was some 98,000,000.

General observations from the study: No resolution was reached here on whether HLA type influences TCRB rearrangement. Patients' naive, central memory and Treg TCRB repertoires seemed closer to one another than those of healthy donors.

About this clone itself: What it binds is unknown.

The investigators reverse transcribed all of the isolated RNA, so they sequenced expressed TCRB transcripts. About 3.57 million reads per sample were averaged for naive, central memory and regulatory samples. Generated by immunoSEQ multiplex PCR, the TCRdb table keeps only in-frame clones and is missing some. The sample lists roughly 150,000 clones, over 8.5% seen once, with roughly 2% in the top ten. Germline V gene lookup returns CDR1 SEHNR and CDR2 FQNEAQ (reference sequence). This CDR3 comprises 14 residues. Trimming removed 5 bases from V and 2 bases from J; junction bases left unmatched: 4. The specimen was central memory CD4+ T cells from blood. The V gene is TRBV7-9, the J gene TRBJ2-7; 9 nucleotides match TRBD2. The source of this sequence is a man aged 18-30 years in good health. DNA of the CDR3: TGTGCCAGCAGCGAGATAGCGGGAGCCTACGAGCAGTACTTC. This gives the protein CASSEIAGAYEQYF.